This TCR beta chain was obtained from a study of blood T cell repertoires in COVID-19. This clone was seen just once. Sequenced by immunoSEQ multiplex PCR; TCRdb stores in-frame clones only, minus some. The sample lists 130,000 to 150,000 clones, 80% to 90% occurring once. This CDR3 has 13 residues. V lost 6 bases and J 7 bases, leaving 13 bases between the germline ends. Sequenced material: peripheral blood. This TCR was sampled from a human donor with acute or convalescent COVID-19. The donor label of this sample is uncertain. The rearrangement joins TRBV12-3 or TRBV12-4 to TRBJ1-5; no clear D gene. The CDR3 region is CASSLERGQPQHF. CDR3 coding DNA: TGTGCCAGCAGCCTCGAACGAGGGCAGCCCCAGCATTTT.